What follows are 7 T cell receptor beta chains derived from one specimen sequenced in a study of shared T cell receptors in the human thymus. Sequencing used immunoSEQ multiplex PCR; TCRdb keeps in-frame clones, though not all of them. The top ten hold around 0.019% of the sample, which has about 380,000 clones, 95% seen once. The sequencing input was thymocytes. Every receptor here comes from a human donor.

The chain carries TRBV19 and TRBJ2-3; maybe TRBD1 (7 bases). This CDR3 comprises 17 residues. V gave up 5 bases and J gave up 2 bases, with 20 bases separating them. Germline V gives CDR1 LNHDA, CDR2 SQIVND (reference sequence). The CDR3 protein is CASSPGGGSGYTDTQYF. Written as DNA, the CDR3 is TGTGCCAGTAGTCCAGGGGGAGGTAGCGGATACACAGATACGCAGTATTTT.

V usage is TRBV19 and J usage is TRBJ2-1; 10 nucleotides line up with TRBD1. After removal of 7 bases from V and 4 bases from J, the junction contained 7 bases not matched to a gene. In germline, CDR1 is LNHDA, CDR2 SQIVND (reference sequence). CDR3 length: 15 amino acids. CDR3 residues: CASTPGQGPYNEQFF. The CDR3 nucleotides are TGTGCCAGTACCCCGGGACAGGGGCCGTACAATGAGCAGTTCTTC.

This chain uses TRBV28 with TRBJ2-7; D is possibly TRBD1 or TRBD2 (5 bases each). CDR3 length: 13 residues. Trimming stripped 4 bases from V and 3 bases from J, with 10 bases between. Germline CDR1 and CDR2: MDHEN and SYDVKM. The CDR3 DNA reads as TGTGCCAGCAGTTGTTTGGGGGTCTACGAGCAGTACTTC. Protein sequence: CASSCLGVYEQYF.

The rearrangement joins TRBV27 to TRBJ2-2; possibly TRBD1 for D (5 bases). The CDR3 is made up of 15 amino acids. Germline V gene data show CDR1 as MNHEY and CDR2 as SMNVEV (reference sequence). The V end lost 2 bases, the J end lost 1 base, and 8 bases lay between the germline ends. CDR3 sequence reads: CASSLGQGNTGELFF. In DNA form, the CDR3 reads TGTGCCAGCAGTTTAGGCCAGGGGAACACCGGGGAGCTGTTTTTT.

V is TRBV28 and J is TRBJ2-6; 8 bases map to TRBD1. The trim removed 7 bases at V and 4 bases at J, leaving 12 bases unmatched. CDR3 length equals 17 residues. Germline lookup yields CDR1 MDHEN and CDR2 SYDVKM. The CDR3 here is CASTSRARGPGANVLTF. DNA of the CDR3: TGTGCCAGCACCTCCCGGGCCAGGGGGCCGGGGGCCAACGTCCTGACTTTC. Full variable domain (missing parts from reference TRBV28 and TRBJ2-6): DVKVTQSSRYLVKRTGEKVFLECVQDMDHENMFWYRQDPGLGLRLIYFSYDVKMKEKGDIPEGYSVSREKKERFSLILESASTNQTSMYLCASTSRARGPGANVLTFGAGSRLTVL.

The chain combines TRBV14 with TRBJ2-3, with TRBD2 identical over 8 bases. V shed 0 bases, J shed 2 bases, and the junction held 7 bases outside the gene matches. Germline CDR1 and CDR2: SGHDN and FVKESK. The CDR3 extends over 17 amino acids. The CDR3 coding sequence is TGTGCCAGCAGCCAAGAATCCCAACTAGCGGTCACAGATACGCAGTATTTT. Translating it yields CASSQESQLAVTDTQYF.

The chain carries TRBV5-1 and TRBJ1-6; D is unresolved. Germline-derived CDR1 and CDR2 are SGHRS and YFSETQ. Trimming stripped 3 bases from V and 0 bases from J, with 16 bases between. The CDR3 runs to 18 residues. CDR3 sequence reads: CASSSGSFLSSYNSPLHF. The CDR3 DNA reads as TGCGCCAGCAGCTCGGGCAGCTTCCTCAGCTCCTATAATTCACCCCTCCACTTT.